This is a list of T cell receptor beta chains from one sample in a study of cytomegalovirus exposure and HLA in healthy donors. Generated by immunoSEQ multiplex PCR, the TCRdb table keeps only in-frame clones and is missing some. The sample has under 150,000 clones; around 83% are singletons. The sample consisted of PBMCs. The source is a human donor in good health. Each CDR3 is given with its conserved first and last residue. The order of the fields is J gene, V gene, D gene, CDR3 protein. A D gene is named only where the DNA matches it firmly.

TRBJ1-5 TRBV12-5 TRBD1 CASGTLFGTGNISNQPQHF
TRBJ1-6 TRBV15 . CATSRPLTGSYSPLHF
TRBJ2-7 TRBV15 TRBD1 CATSRDSTGQASYEQYF
TRBJ2-7 TRBV5-1 TRBD1 CASSPGTGNYEQYF
TRBJ1-2 TRBV6-1 . CASSEGWQNYGYTF
TRBJ1-1 TRBV5-1 TRBD1 CASSLWTGGALDAFF
TRBJ2-7 TRBV4-1 TRBD1 CASSPRQGAGEQYF
TRBJ2-5 TRBV5-1 TRBD2 CASSLAGPSGGEETQYF
TRBJ1-1 TRBV2 . CASSDPGTEAFF
TRBJ1-2 TRBV19 . CASRQGRIYGYTF
TRBJ1-1 TRBV19 . CASSLKTGVQEAFF
TRBJ1-5 TRBV25-1 TRBD1 CASSGGQHSNQPQHF
TRBJ1-2 TRBV6-1 . CASRSPGANYGYTF
TRBJ1-1 TRBV2 . CASTVTGNPEAFF
TRBJ2-7 TRBV7-6 TRBD2 CASSLTPPGRGVLVSYEQYF
TRBJ2-6 TRBV7-9 TRBD1 CASSSQGVLGSGANVLTF
TRBJ1-1 TRBV4-2 TRBD1 CASSRLEPGTGKEAFF
TRBJ1-1 TRBV10-3 . CAISIKNTEAFF
TRBJ1-2 TRBV11-1 . CASSLTGNRYGYTF
TRBJ2-2 TRBV7-2 . CASSPQGMDTGELFF
TRBJ2-5 TRBV4-1 . CASSQYQGIEQYF
TRBJ2-3 TRBV6-1 . CASSGVARTDTQYF